The 26 T cell receptor beta chains listed next were all sequenced from one sample in a study of T cell repertoires in cytomegalovirus infection (dated by TCRdb to between 2017 and 2020). Sequenced on an Illumina HiSeq 1500. Clones were called with MiXCR by TCRdb after fastp trimmed the public reads at Q25, and only in-frame beta chains were retained. CDR3 protein sequences are deduplicated, and each keeps its most common genes and DNA. The sample contains approximately 180,000 distinct CDR3 sequences, roughly 19% of them found a single time. The top ten clones comprise 2.9% of the sample. What was sequenced was PBMCs. Source of these receptors: a human donor in good health (CMV status not recorded). Some clones in this sample may be carry-over from other donors' samples.

About this clonotype: The junction departs from the called germline gene at one end, perhaps through a read error. This chain joins TRBV5-1 and TRBJ1-1; 9 nucleotides match TRBD1. The CDR3 sequence is 13 residues long. Per the germline V gene, CDR1 is SGHRS and CDR2 is YFSETQ. Here the CDR3 reads CASSSDRGTEASF. CDR3 nucleotide sequence: TGCGCCAGCAGCTCGGACAGGGGCACTGAAGCTTCCTTT.

The table lists this clonotype with a few counts. This chain joins TRBV6-5 and TRBJ2-5; D gene ambiguous. CDR1 is MNHEY and CDR2 is SVGAGI in the germline V gene. The V gene lost 0 bases and the J gene lost 3 bases, with 5 bases spanning the gap. The CDR3 is made up of 13 amino acids. The CDR3 nucleotides read TGTGCCAGCAGTTACTCCCAGAAAGAGACCCAGTACTTC. Protein product: CASSYSQKETQYF.

This clonotype was seen more than once but under ten times. The rearrangement uses TRBV7-6 and TRBJ1-2; maybe TRBD1 (5 bases). The V and J ends lost 5 bases and 11 bases respectively, with 15 bases between them. The V gene's germline CDR1 is SGHVS and CDR2 FNYEAQ. This CDR3 comprises 12 residues. CDR3 loop: CASSPPGSRYTF. CDR3 DNA: TGTGCCAGCAGCCCCCCAGGGTCTCGATACACCTTC.

This clonotype was observed a handful of times. The chain uses TRBV11-2 and TRBJ1-1, with unresolved D. Germline lookup yields CDR1 SGHAT and CDR2 FQNNGV. CDR3 length equals 13 residues. V was cut by 3 bases and J by 7 bases, with 12 bases left in between. The CDR3 nucleotides read TGTGCCAGCAGCTTGAATGGAGAGAGTGAAGCTTTCTTT. Its translation: CASSLNGESEAFF. Filled out from reference TRBV11-2 and TRBJ1-1, the complete variable domain reads EAGVAQSPRYKIIEKRQSVAFWCNPISGHATLYWYQQILGQGPKLLIQFQNNGVVDDSQLPKDRFSAERLKGVDSTLKIQPAKLEDSAVYLCASSLNGESEAFFGQGTRLTVV.

There are a few counts of this clonotype. The chain combines TRBV29-1 with TRBJ1-2; D might be TRBD1 (5 bases). Per the germline V gene, CDR1 is SQVTM and CDR2 is ANQGSEA. This CDR3 has 11 residues. For the CDR3, the DNA is TGCAGTTATAAGGGGATCTATGGCTACACCTTC. Translated, it gives CSYKGIYGYTF. The entire variable domain, with the rest obtained from reference TRBV29-1 and TRBJ1-2, is as follows: SAVISQKPSRDICQRGTSLTIQCQVDSQVTMMFWYRQQPGQSLTLIATANQGSEATYESGFVIDKFPISRPNLTFSTLTVSNMSPEDSSIYLCSYKGIYGYTFGSGTRLTVV.

The sample holds many counts of this clonotype. This chain links TRBV19 with TRBJ2-1; the D call may be TRBD1 or TRBD2 (6 bases each). Germline values: CDR1 LNHDA, CDR2 SQIVND (reference sequence). The CDR3 contains 13 residues. The V end was cut by 7 bases, the J end by 7 bases, with 14 bases between. CDR3 DNA sequence: TGTGCCAGTACCCCCCGGAGGGGGAATGAGCAGTTCTTC. It encodes CASTPRRGNEQFF. Together with reference TRBV19 and TRBJ2-1, the CDR3 gives the full variable domain: DGGITQSPKYLFRKEGQNVTLSCEQNLNHDAMYWYRQDPGQGLRLIYYSQIVNDFQKGDIAEGYSVSREKKESFPLTVTSAQKNPTAFYLCASTPRRGNEQFFGPGTRLTVL.

This clonotype was picked up many times. The rearrangement links TRBV7-2 to TRBJ2-7; TRBD1 agrees at 9 bases. V gave up 5 bases and J gave up 6 bases; unmatched junction bases: 11. Germline CDR1 SGHTA, CDR2 FQGNSA. The CDR3 has 15 amino acids. The DNA of the CDR3 is TGTGCCAGCAGCCGACAGGGGGGGCCCGGCTTCGAGCAGTACTTC. Its protein product is CASSRQGGPGFEQYF.

J is TRBJ2-1 and V is TRBV12-3 or TRBV12-4; D is uncertain. Trimming took 0 bases from V and 0 from J, leaving 9 bases between them. The CDR3 contains 16 residues. CDR3 sequence (DNA): TGTGCCAGCAGTTTAGCGCGGCCGGACTCCTACAATGAGCAGTTCTTC. Protein: CASSLARPDSYNEQFF.

There are many counts of this clonotype. The rearrangement links TRBV7-8 to TRBJ2-5, with 9 bases that match TRBD1. The CDR3 has 15 amino acids. V was clipped by 1 base and J by 5 bases; unmatched bases: 5. Germline CDR1 SGHVS, CDR2 FQNEAQ. The DNA for the CDR3 is TGTGCCAGCAGCTTAGTTGGGACAGGGTACGAGACCCAGTACTTC. Translating it yields CASSLVGTGYETQYF.

The chain combines TRBV12-3 or TRBV12-4 with TRBJ2-1, with a possible D match to TRBD2 (6 bases). Trimming left V 6 bases short and J 8 bases short, with 14 bases between. The CDR3 has 13 amino acids. Here the CDR3 reads CASSRRLVDEQFF. The CDR3 DNA reads as TGTGCCAGCAGCCGCCGACTAGTCGATGAGCAGTTCTTC.

This clonotype came up many times. The chain couples TRBV12-3 or TRBV12-4 to TRBJ2-5; D is perhaps TRBD1 (6 bases). Trimming removed 6 bases at V and 5 bases at J, with 13 bases between. CDR3 size: 13 residues. CDR3 nucleotides: TGTGCCAGCAGCAAAGACAGGAGGGAGACCCAGTACTTC. It codes for CASSKDRRETQYF.

V is TRBV19 and J is TRBJ1-1, with D perhaps matching TRBD1 (6 bases). The CDR3 is 15 amino acids. From germline, CDR1 is LNHDA and CDR2 SQIVND (reference sequence). V lost 4 bases and J lost 0, with 12 bases in between. The CDR3 DNA reads TGTGCCAGTAGTACTCGGGGGGGGCTGAACACTGAAGCTTTCTTT. It is translated as CASSTRGGLNTEAFF. Together with reference TRBV19 and TRBJ1-1, the CDR3 gives the full variable domain: DGGITQSPKYLFRKEGQNVTLSCEQNLNHDAMYWYRQDPGQGLRLIYYSQIVNDFQKGDIAEGYSVSREKKESFPLTVTSAQKNPTAFYLCASSTRGGLNTEAFFGQGTRLTVV.

Turning to this clonotype: A read error may produce the germline difference seen at one junction end. V usage is TRBV13 and J usage is TRBJ2-5; tentative D call: TRBD1 (7 bases). Germline lookup yields CDR1 PRHDT and CDR2 FYEKMQ (reference sequence). This CDR3 spans 15 amino acids. The CDR3 protein is CASSRGGTAQETQYF. For the CDR3, the DNA is TGCGCCAGCAGCCGAGGCGGGACAGCACAAGAGACCCAGTACTTC.

The chain links TRBV7-2 to TRBJ2-5; 13 nucleotides line up with TRBD2. The CDR3 length is 19 residues. Germline trimming cut 5 bases from V and 2 bases from J; bases unmatched to any gene: 14. CDR1 and CDR2 from the germline V gene are SGHTA and FQGNSA. The CDR3 sequence: CASSPFGGTSGTWQETQYF. CDR3 sequence (DNA): TGTGCCAGCAGCCCGTTTGGGGGGACTAGCGGGACATGGCAAGAGACCCAGTACTTC.

The chain links TRBV7-2 to TRBJ2-5; D is ambiguous. V lost 2 bases and J lost 4, with 5 bases in between. Germline V gene data show CDR1 as SGHTA and CDR2 as FQGNSA. This CDR3 contains 12 residues. The CDR3 bases are TGTGCCAGCAGCTTATATGCAGAGACCCAGTACTTC. This codes for CASSLYAETQYF.

V and J are TRBV27 and TRBJ1-2, with D possibly matching TRBD1 (5 bases). Germline V gene lookup returns CDR1 MNHEY and CDR2 SMNVEV (reference sequence). The CDR3 is made up of 16 amino acids. With 5 bases removed from V and 6 bases from J, the gap between germline ends came to 22 bases. The CDR3 reads CASSPLSTGGGDGYTF. In DNA, the CDR3 is TGTGCCAGCAGTCCCCTGAGCACAGGAGGAGGGGATGGCTACACCTTC.

The V and J genes are TRBV28 and TRBJ2-7; TRBD2 aligns across 16 bases. This CDR3 spans 16 amino acids. CDR1 is MDHEN and CDR2 is SYDVKM in the germline V gene. V shed 6 bases and J 7 bases; nucleotides not matched to a gene: 9. The CDR3 loop reads CASRFGGTSGRGEQYF. The DNA of the CDR3 is TGTGCCAGCAGATTTGGAGGGACTAGCGGGAGGGGGGAGCAGTACTTC.

This clonotype has only a few counts. V usage is TRBV12-3 or TRBV12-4 and J usage is TRBJ1-5; 12 positions agree with TRBD1. With 6 bases clipped from V and 7 bases from J, the junction kept 7 bases outside the gene matches. The length of the CDR3 is 15 residues. The CDR3 DNA is TGTGCCAGCAGACACGGGACAGGGGGCGAACAGCCCCAGCATTTT. Protein: CASRHGTGGEQPQHF.

The J gene is TRBJ2-7, the V gene TRBV6-1; tentative D call: TRBD1 (6 bases). This CDR3 has 17 residues. V dropped 1 base and J dropped 3 bases, with 19 bases sitting between them. Germline V gene lookup returns CDR1 MNHNS and CDR2 SASEGT. CDR3 sequence reads: CASSEVVRQGINYEQYF. Here the CDR3 DNA reads TGTGCCAGCAGTGAAGTAGTTAGGCAGGGGATTAACTACGAGCAGTACTTC.

The chain links TRBV4-1 to TRBJ1-5, with 9 bases that match TRBD1. V lost 0 bases to trimming and J lost 7 bases; unmatched junction nucleotides: 10. CDR1 and CDR2 (germline): MGHRA, YSYEKL. The CDR3 spans 17 residues. This CDR3 is CASSQDPGQGGRQPQHF. In nucleotides, the CDR3 is TGCGCCAGCAGCCAAGATCCGGGACAGGGAGGACGGCAGCCCCAGCATTTT.

CDR3 DNA: TGTGCCAGCTCACCAAGGCAGGGGGACTCCCTGGGGAACACTGAAGCTTTCTTT. Amino acid sequence: CASSPRQGDSLGNTEAFF. This rearrangement joins TRBV18 to TRBJ1-1, with 7 bases aligning to TRBD1. V gave up 2 bases and J gave up 1 base; unmatched junction bases: 13. The V gene's germline CDR1 is KGHSH and CDR2 LQKENI. The CDR3 length is 18 residues.

This clonotype was detected a few times. One end of the junction varies from germline; a read error may be responsible. The chain carries TRBV4-1 and TRBJ2-1; TRBD2 might be the D (5 bases). CDR1 MGHRA and CDR2 YSYEKL come from the germline V gene. The CDR3 has 12 amino acids. The CDR3 sequence: CASSRSNEQRVF. The CDR3 DNA sequence: TGCGCCAGCAGCCGGTCGAACGAACAGAGGGTCTTC.

In its sample, this clonotype was seen a few times. V and J are TRBV5-6 and TRBJ1-1; TRBD1 might be the D (5 bases). Trimming cost V 4 bases and J 7 bases, with 17 bases left between them. CDR1 is SGHDT, CDR2 YYEEEE, per germline. The CDR3 has 14 residues. CDR3 sequence (DNA): TGTGCCAGCAGCACCCCCGGGGGTCGTGGTGAAGCTTTCTTT. Translating gives CASSTPGGRGEAFF.

This clonotype is medium-sized. The chain joins TRBV7-2 to TRBJ1-1; no reliable D call. The CDR3 is made up of 14 amino acids. Trimming shortened V by 2 bases and J by 4 bases, and 11 bases separated the two germline ends. Per germline, CDR1 SGHTA and CDR2 FQGNSA. The CDR3 here is CASSLQVQSTEAFF. The DNA for the CDR3 is TGTGCCAGCAGCTTACAGGTCCAATCCACTGAAGCTTTCTTT.

The table lists this clonotype with a few counts. The chain carries TRBV5-1 and TRBJ2-1, with 9 nucleotides matching TRBD2. Germline V lookup: CDR1 SGHRS, CDR2 YFSETQ. J lost 6 bases, V lost 5 bases, and 9 bases had no gene match. The CDR3 runs to 15 residues. The chain's CDR3 is CASSPGLARSNEQFF. CDR3 in DNA: TGCGCCAGCAGTCCAGGACTAGCGAGGTCCAATGAGCAGTTCTTC.

This clonotype came up a few times. J is TRBJ2-1 and V is TRBV19, with unresolved D. CDR1 and CDR2 (germline): LNHDA, SQIVND (reference sequence). Trimming stripped 0 bases from V and 1 base from J, with 13 bases between. This CDR3 has 17 residues. The CDR3: CASSIERRASSYNEQFF. DNA of the CDR3: TGTGCCAGTAGTATAGAAAGACGTGCCTCATCCTACAATGAGCAGTTCTTC. Together with reference TRBV19 and TRBJ2-1, the CDR3 gives the full variable domain: DGGITQSPKYLFRKEGQNVTLSCEQNLNHDAMYWYRQDPGQGLRLIYYSQIVNDFQKGDIAEGYSVSREKKESFPLTVTSAQKNPTAFYLCASSIERRASSYNEQFFGPGTRLTVL.